These 30 T cell receptor beta chains were all obtained from the same sample, sequenced in a study of T cells in Graves' hyperthyroidism and ophthalmopathy. Amplified regions were TCR beta CDR3 sequences from RNA transcripts. With the HTBI primer set, the TCR CDR3 went through a first round of RT-PCR. TCRdb re-analysed the multiplex PCR reads in MiXCR, keeping a single row per CDR3 protein. Counted here are around 700,000 distinct CDR3 sequences, roughly 32% occurring once; the ten biggest clones make up around a third. The sequencing input was blood. The receptors stem from a woman aged 35 to 49 with Graves' hyperthyroidism.

The V call is TRBV9, the J call TRBJ1-2, with D possibly TRBD1 on 5 matching bases. The CDR3 extends over 15 amino acids. Germline V lookup: CDR1 SGDLS, CDR2 YYNGEE. Trimming shortened V by 3 bases and J by 2 bases, and 14 bases separated the two germline ends. CDR3 DNA sequence: TGTGCCAGCAGCGCGCTCCTTCAGGGCAACTATGGCTACACCTTC. Protein sequence: CASSALLQGNYGYTF.

This clonotype was seen a single time. This chain joins TRBV7-3 and TRBJ2-7, with 10 bases identical to TRBD1. With V trimmed by 5 bases and J by 2 bases, 9 bases remained unmatched. The CDR3 contains 16 residues. Germline CDR1 is SGHTA and CDR2 is FQGTGA. The CDR3 DNA reads TGTGCCAGCAGCGTAGGGAGCGGGACAGGGGCCTACGAGCAGTACTTC. It is translated as CASSVGSGTGAYEQYF.

In this sample, this clonotype turned up many times. The rearrangement joins TRBV4-1 to TRBJ2-7; a possible D gene is TRBD2 (5 bases). Trimming took 3 bases from V and 4 from J, leaving 10 bases between them. The V gene's germline CDR1 is MGHRA and CDR2 YSYEKL. The CDR3 contains 13 residues. Written as DNA, the CDR3 is TGCGCCAGCAGCCAGGACTTCCCGTACGAGCAGTACTTC. As protein: CASSQDFPYEQYF.

With regard to this clonotype: This could be a read error, since a much larger clone is one nucleotide away. The chain employs TRBV29-1 and TRBJ1-1; D unclear. This CDR3 has 12 residues. The germline gives CDR1 SQVTM, CDR2 ANQGSEA. CDR3 residues: CGVVQPDTEAFF. The CDR3 bases are TGCGGCGTTGTACAACCAGACACTGAAGCTTTCTTT.

The gene calls are TRBV6-6 and TRBJ1-5, with a possible D match to TRBD1 (5 bases). The V gene's germline CDR1 is MNHNY and CDR2 SVGAGI (reference sequence). Between the trimmed V and J ends, which lost 5 bases and 9 bases, there was a span of 14 bases. CDR3 size: 13 residues. Here the CDR3 reads CASSLGASGPQHF. The CDR3 DNA follows: TGTGCCAGCAGTCTTGGGGCCAGCGGGCCCCAGCATTTT.

This clonotype was recorded only once. The rearrangement links TRBV19 to TRBJ2-2; D not resolved. CDR1 and CDR2 (germline): LNHDA, SQIVND (reference sequence). The CDR3 runs 14 residues. V lost 10 bases to trimming and J lost 3 bases, with 15 bases between them. The CDR3 nucleotides are TGTGCCACCATTCGGCAGGTAGACACCGGGGAGCTGTTTTTT. It yields the protein CATIRQVDTGELFF.

There are many counts of this clonotype. The V and J genes are TRBV7-9 and TRBJ2-7; D perhaps matches TRBD2 (5 bases). The V end was cut by 1 base, the J end by 0 bases, with 7 bases between. Germline CDR1 reads SEHNR; CDR2 reads FQNEAQ (reference sequence). The CDR3 loop spans 14 amino acids. In nucleotides, the CDR3 is TGTGCCAGCAGCTTAGTAGGAGGCTCCTACGAGCAGTACTTC. Its translation: CASSLVGGSYEQYF.

CDR3 in DNA: TGTGCCAGCAGTTTATCGGAGGTTGCGGGCTACACCTTC. Its protein product is CASSLSEVAGYTF. The chain combines TRBV27 with TRBJ1-2; D not resolved. The CDR3 consists of 13 residues. The V gene's germline CDR1 is MNHEY and CDR2 SMNVEV (reference sequence). Trimming left V 0 bases short and J 8 bases short, with 10 bases between.

Many counts were recorded for this clonotype. This chain uses TRBV6-5 with TRBJ2-6; D uncertain. The CDR3 extends over 14 amino acids. Germline V lookup: CDR1 MNHEY, CDR2 SVGAGI. The V end lost 5 bases, the J end lost 4 bases, and 9 bases lay between the germline ends. The CDR3 DNA follows: TGTGCCAGCAGTGTTCCCTGGGGGGCCAACGTCCTGACTTTC. This gives the protein CASSVPWGANVLTF.

This chain joins TRBV20-1 and TRBJ2-2; D remains unclear. The CDR3 length is 16 residues. The V end was cut by 6 bases, the J end by 1 base, with 18 bases between. CDR1 is DFQATT and CDR2 is SNEGSKA in the germline V gene (reference sequence). The CDR3 sequence is CSARPEILLNTGELFF. Here the CDR3 DNA reads TGCAGTGCCCGGCCGGAGATTTTACTGAACACCGGGGAGCTGTTTTTT.

This clonotype was counted ten times or more. The chain joins TRBV10-3 to TRBJ1-2, with 9 nucleotides matching TRBD1. With 2 bases clipped from V and 3 bases from J, the junction kept 1 base outside the gene matches. Germline CDR1 reads ENHRY; CDR2 reads SYGVKD. CDR3 size: 14 residues. The CDR3 DNA reads TGTGCCATCAGTGAGGGGACAGGGCACTATGGCTACACCTTC. Protein: CAISEGTGHYGYTF.

This clonotype was seen ten or more times. The gene calls are TRBV25-1 and TRBJ1-4, with D unclear. Germline values: CDR1 MGHDK, CDR2 SYGVNS. There are 14 residues in the CDR3. Trimming took 4 bases from V and 6 from J, leaving 12 bases between them. Written as DNA, the CDR3 is TGTGCCAGCAGTGTCGGAACTACAGATGAAAAACTGTTTTTT. Amino acids: CASSVGTTDEKLFF.

This clonotype was observed many times. The chain is built from TRBV6-5 and TRBJ1-1; no reliable D call. The CDR3 loop spans 13 amino acids. Germline CDR1 reads MNHEY; CDR2 reads SVGAGI. The V end lost 2 bases, the J end lost 4 bases, and 8 bases lay between the germline ends. The CDR3 DNA follows: TGTGCCAGCAGTTACGAACGGGGCACTGAAGCTTTCTTT. As protein: CASSYERGTEAFF.

The chain uses TRBV9 and TRBJ1-1, with D unresolved. Between the trimmed V and J ends, which lost 5 bases and 6 bases, there was a span of 17 bases. The CDR3 contains 14 residues. Germline CDR1 SGDLS, CDR2 YYNGEE. CDR3 nucleotides: TGTGCCAGCAGTTTCGGGAACGGTGGCGCTGAAGCTTTCTTT. Translating gives CASSFGNGGAEAFF.

This clonotype was seen a handful of times. This sequence joins TRBV6-6 and TRBJ2-7; no reliable D call. The CDR3 length is 13 residues. Germline CDR1 and CDR2: MNHNY and SVGAGI (reference sequence). The V gene lost 2 bases and the J gene lost 5 bases, with 10 bases spanning the gap. CDR3 DNA: TGTGCCAGCAGTTACATCGTCATCAACGAGCAGTACTTC. It yields the protein CASSYIVINEQYF.

This clonotype was observed a single time. Germline and junction disagree at one end, which may indicate a read error. The genes are TRBV20-1 and TRBJ2-7; 7 bases are a match to TRBD1. The CDR3 is 14 amino acids. Per germline, CDR1 DFQATT and CDR2 SNEGSKA (reference sequence). CDR3 sequence reads: CSASIPGQIYEPYF. CDR3 nucleotide sequence: TGCAGTGCTAGCATCCCGGGACAGATTTACGAGCCGTACTTC.

There are many counts of this clonotype. The chain carries TRBV19 and TRBJ2-6, with D tentatively TRBD1 (6 bases). CDR3 length: 13 amino acids. Germline assignment: CDR1 LNHDA and CDR2 SQIVND (reference sequence). The V gene lost 9 bases and the J gene lost 1 base, with 7 bases spanning the gap. CDR3 amino acids: CASRGSGANVLTF. CDR3 nucleotides: TGTGCCAGCAGGGGTTCTGGGGCCAACGTCCTGACTTTC.

The chain has TRBV11-2 and TRBJ1-5; 10 bases align to TRBD1. The junction had 8 bases not matched to a gene; V was cut back by 0 bases and J by 0 bases. The CDR3 runs 19 residues. Germline CDR1 reads SGHAT; CDR2 reads FQNNGV. CDR3 protein: CASSLEGTGARYSNQPQHF. In DNA form, the CDR3 reads TGTGCCAGCAGCTTAGAAGGGACAGGGGCTAGATATAGCAATCAGCCCCAGCATTTT.

This clonotype showed up many times. V gene TRBV4-3 combines with J gene TRBJ1-6; the D is unclear. CDR1 and CDR2 (germline): LGHNA, YSLEER. V dropped 3 bases and J dropped 8 bases, with 17 bases sitting between them. The CDR3 totals 16 residues. The CDR3 sequence: CASSHALGGDYSPLHF. CDR3 sequence (DNA): TGCGCCAGCAGCCACGCGTTGGGAGGAGATTATTCACCCCTCCACTTT.

Many counts were recorded for this clonotype. CDR3 sequence: CASFRGGLQPQHF. The CDR3 nucleotides are TGTGCCAGCTTCAGGGGAGGCCTTCAGCCCCAGCATTTT. The chain employs TRBV6-5 and TRBJ1-5, with D perhaps TRBD1 (6 bases). The length of the CDR3 is 13 residues. Trimming cost V 8 bases and J 6 bases, with 14 bases left between them. Germline assignment: CDR1 MNHEY and CDR2 SVGAGI.

V gene TRBV19 combines with J gene TRBJ1-2; 9 bases fit TRBD1. The CDR3 runs to 14 residues. Trimming at V came to 4 bases and at J to 6 bases, leaving 6 bases not matched to a gene. The germline V gene encodes CDR1 LNHDA and CDR2 SQIVND (reference sequence). Here the CDR3 reads CASSSSGTGNGYTF. The CDR3 DNA follows: TGTGCCAGTAGTAGTAGCGGGACAGGGAATGGCTACACCTTC.

This clonotype was picked up many times. The chain uses TRBV2 and TRBJ1-5; 11 positions match TRBD1. Losses at the gene ends were 6 bases for V and 7 bases for J; bases not matched to a gene: 11. CDR1 and CDR2 (germline): SNHLY, FYNNEI. The CDR3 totals 16 residues. CDR3 nucleotide sequence: TGTGCCAGCAGCCAGTGGACAGGGGGCGCCGGGCAGCCCCAGCATTTT. This sequence encodes CASSQWTGGAGQPQHF. Full variable domain (missing parts from reference TRBV2 and TRBJ1-5): EPEVTQTPSHQVTQMGQEVILRCVPISNHLYFYWYRQILGQKVEFLVSFYNNEISEKSEIFDDQFSVERPDGSNFTLKIRSTKLEDSAMYFCASSQWTGGAGQPQHFGDGTRLSIL.

The rearrangement joins TRBV10-1 to TRBJ1-5; no clear D. The CDR3 loop spans 13 amino acids. Germline assignment: CDR1 WNHNN and CDR2 SYGVQD (reference sequence). The V and J ends lost 8 bases and 2 bases respectively, with 10 bases between them. CDR3 in amino acids: CASHWAGNQPQHF. CDR3 DNA sequence: TGCGCCAGCCATTGGGCAGGCAATCAGCCCCAGCATTTT.

V is TRBV29-1 and J is TRBJ2-7; 8 bases are a match to TRBD1. The J call may be mistaken, given a closer DNA end match to TRBJ2-1. This CDR3 contains 14 residues. Germline CDR1 is SQVTM and CDR2 is ANQGSEA. CDR3 amino acids: CSVDSWTGNNEQFF. The CDR3 nucleotides read TGCAGCGTTGATAGCTGGACAGGGAACAATGAGCAGTTCTTC.

In regard to this clonotype: A read error is likely, as this CDR3 ends without the conserved phenylalanine or tryptophan. The DNA is omitted, as the CDR3 cannot be located on it reliably, and the CDR3 follows TCRdb's listing. The gene calls are TRBV7-9 and TRBJ1-1. Germline V gives CDR1 SEHNR, CDR2 FQNEAQ (reference sequence). The CDR3 adds up to 9 amino acids, both ends counted. The CDR3 sequence is CASSLTALS.

J is TRBJ2-7 and V is TRBV9; a possible D gene is TRBD2 (5 bases). Germline CDR1 SGDLS, CDR2 YYNGEE. This CDR3 is built from 14 residues. Trimming left V 2 bases short and J 1 base short, with 10 bases between. The DNA of the CDR3 is TGTGCCAGCAGCGTGAGGGCGTCTTCCTACGAGCAGTACTTC. Protein product: CASSVRASSYEQYF. Full variable domain (remainder filled in from reference TRBV9 and TRBJ2-7): DSGVTQTPKHLITATGQRVTLRCSPRSGDLSVYWYQQSLDQGLQFLIQYYNGEERAKGNILERFSAQQFPDLHSELNLSSLELGDSALYFCASSVRASSYEQYFGPGTRLTVT.

This clonotype was seen repeatedly, ten times or more. The V and J genes are TRBV29-1 and TRBJ1-2, with a tentative D call TRBD1 (5 bases). Germline V gene lookup returns CDR1 SQVTM and CDR2 ANQGSEA. Trimming cost V 6 bases and J 3 bases, with 14 bases left between them. The CDR3 sequence is 13 residues long. The CDR3 nucleotides are TGCAGCGTGGCGTACAGGCTGGACTATGGCTACACCTTC. It specifies CSVAYRLDYGYTF.

The gene calls are TRBV10-3 and TRBJ1-5; D not resolved. The CDR3 covers 13 residues. CDR1 and CDR2 (germline): ENHRY, SYGVKD. The V gene lost 2 bases and the J gene lost 3 bases, with 5 bases spanning the gap. The CDR3 nucleotides are TGTGCCATCAGTGAGACATTCAATCAGCCCCAGCATTTT. Protein sequence: CAISETFNQPQHF.

This clonotype was picked up many times. The CDR3 bases are TGTGCCAGCAGTTACCAGTTTCAGGGGGCGAAAGGCTACACCTTC. It specifies CASSYQFQGAKGYTF. The genes are TRBV6-5 and TRBJ1-2; 8 bases map to TRBD1. V shed 2 bases, J shed 8 bases, and the junction held 10 bases outside the gene matches. CDR1 is MNHEY and CDR2 is SVGAGI in the germline V gene. This CDR3 comprises 15 residues.

The J gene is TRBJ1-2, the V gene TRBV25-1; D call uncertain. Trimming removed 7 bases at V and 4 bases at J, with 13 bases between. The CDR3 has 13 amino acids. Germline V gives CDR1 MGHDK, CDR2 SYGVNS. CDR3 protein: CASIGSMGYGYTF. The CDR3, as DNA: TGTGCCAGCATTGGTTCAATGGGCTATGGCTACACCTTC.